This T cell receptor (beta chain) emerged from a study of T cell responses to AZD1222 COVID-19 vaccine. The CDR3 has 13 residues. The germline V gene has CDR1 MNHEY and CDR2 SVGAGI. V dropped 4 bases and J dropped 3 bases, with 9 bases sitting between them. TCRdb's copy holds only in-frame clones and misses some; the assay was immunoSEQ multiplex PCR. The table lists tens of thousands of clones, over 75% of them singletons, with around 15% in the top ten. Overall study findings and caveats: Repertoire samples came only from after the peak T cell response. Seropositive status at baseline applied to only 5 to 7 AZD1222 recipients.

Turning to this clone: Its target is not known.

V gene TRBV6-5 combines with J gene TRBJ1-1, with a weak D call TRBD1 (5 bases). The TCR comes from an adult in good health. The input for sequencing was peripheral blood, taken on day 0 of AZD1222 vaccination. The CDR3 loop is CASSSGPYTEAFF. The CDR3 DNA follows: TGTGCCAGCAGTTCGGGACCCTACACTGAAGCTTTCTTT.